This TCR beta chain was captured by sequencing in a study of blood T cell repertoires in COVID-19. For the study at large: The United States, Italy and Spain were the sources of the acute and convalescent COVID-19 samples. T cells, B-cell-depleted T cells, or PBMCs supplied cDNA or gDNA.

How the authors handled the data: Nucleated cell number was recorded as an estimate derived from reference gene primer amplification. Clones were sequenced by immunoSEQ multiplex PCR, and TCRdb holds only the in-frame ones, with some missing. The V and J calls and clone size were taken over from that table, and D and trimming were inferred from the DNA. This sample yields under 170,000 clones, of which 80% to 90% are seen a single time; approximately 3.5% belongs to the top ten. In germline, CDR1 is SGHTA, CDR2 FQGTGA. The V gene lost 1 base and the J gene lost 7 bases, with 7 bases spanning the gap. The CDR3 consists of 13 residues.

The source material was peripheral blood. The receptor's source is a man in his sixties or seventies with acute or convalescent COVID-19. V gene TRBV7-3 combines with J gene TRBJ2-2, with D unresolved. The CDR3 bases are TGTGCCAGCAGCTTAAATACGGTCGGGGAGCTGTTTTTT. Its translation: CASSLNTVGELFF.